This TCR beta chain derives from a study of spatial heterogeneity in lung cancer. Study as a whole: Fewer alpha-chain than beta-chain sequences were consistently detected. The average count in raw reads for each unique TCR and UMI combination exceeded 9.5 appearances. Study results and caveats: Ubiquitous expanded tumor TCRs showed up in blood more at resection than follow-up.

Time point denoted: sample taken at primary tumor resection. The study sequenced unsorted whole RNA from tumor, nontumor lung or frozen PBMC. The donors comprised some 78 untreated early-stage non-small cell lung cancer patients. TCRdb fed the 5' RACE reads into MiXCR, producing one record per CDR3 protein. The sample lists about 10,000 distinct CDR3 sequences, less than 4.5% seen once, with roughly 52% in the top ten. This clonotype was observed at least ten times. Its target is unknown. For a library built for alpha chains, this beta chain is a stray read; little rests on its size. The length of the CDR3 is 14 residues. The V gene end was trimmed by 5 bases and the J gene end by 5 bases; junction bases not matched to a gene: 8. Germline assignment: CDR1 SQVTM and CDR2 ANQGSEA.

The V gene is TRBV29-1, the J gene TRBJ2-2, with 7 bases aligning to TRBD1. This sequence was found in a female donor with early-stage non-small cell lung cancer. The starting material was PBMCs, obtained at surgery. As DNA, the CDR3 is TGCAGCGTTACGACAGGGAAGGGAACCGGGGAGCTGTTTTTT. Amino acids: CSVTTGKGTGELFF.